This T cell receptor (beta chain) was identified during a study of Graves' ophthalmopathy and Graves' hyperthyroidism. TCR beta CDR3 amplification used RNA transcripts. RT-PCR was first run with HTBI primers, then multiplex PCR in a second round. A single record per CDR3 protein comes from TCRdb applying MiXCR to the multiplex PCR reads. The sample has over a million distinct CDR3 sequences; approximately 35% are singletons. The CDR3 loop spans 14 amino acids. V gave up 0 bases and J gave up 5 bases, with 8 bases separating them. Germline values: CDR1 SGHRS, CDR2 YFSETQ. There are many counts of this clonotype.

The source of this sequence is an adult man with Graves' hyperthyroidism. J is TRBJ2-2 and V is TRBV5-1, with D possibly being TRBD2 (5 bases). Sample: peripheral blood or thyroid tissue (not recorded which). The CDR3: CASSLGLATGELFF. CDR3 nucleotides: TGCGCCAGCAGCTTGGGTCTAGCTACCGGGGAGCTGTTTTTT. The variable domain in full, completed from reference TRBV5-1 and TRBJ2-2, reads KAGVTQTPRYLIKTRGQQVTLSCSPISGHRSVSWYQQTPGQGLQFLFEYFSETQRNKGNFPGRFSGRQFSNSRSEMNVSTLELGDSALYLCASSLGLATGELFFGEGSRLTVL.